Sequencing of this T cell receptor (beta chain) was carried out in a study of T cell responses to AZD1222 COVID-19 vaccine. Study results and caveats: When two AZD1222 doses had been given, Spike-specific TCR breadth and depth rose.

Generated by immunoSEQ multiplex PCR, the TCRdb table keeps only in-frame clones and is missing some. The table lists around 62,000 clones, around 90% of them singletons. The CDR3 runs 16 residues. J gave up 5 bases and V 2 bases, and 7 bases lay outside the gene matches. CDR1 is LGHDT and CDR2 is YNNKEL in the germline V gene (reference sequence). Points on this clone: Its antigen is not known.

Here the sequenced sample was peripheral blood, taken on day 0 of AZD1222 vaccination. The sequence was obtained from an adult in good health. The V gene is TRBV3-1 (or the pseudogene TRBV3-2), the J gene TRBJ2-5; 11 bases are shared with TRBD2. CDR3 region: CASSQSLAGGGETQYF. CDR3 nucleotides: TGTGCCAGCAGCCAATCCCTAGCGGGGGGCGGGGAGACCCAGTACTTC.